One and the same sample provided the 15 T cell receptor beta chains below, sequenced in a study of graft-versus-host responses after intestinal transplantation. The assay was immunoSEQ multiplex PCR, and TCRdb's table has in-frame clones only and misses some. The sample carries around 30,000 clones, 70% to 90% recorded once. Here the sequenced sample was PBMCs, taken about 15 months after intestinal transplantation. The receptor source for this set is a human patient who received an intestinal transplant, so some T cells may come from the graft donor.

In DNA form, the CDR3 reads TGTGCCAGCAGCTTGGAGAGCGGGAGTTACAATGAGCAGTTCTTC. Its translation is CASSLESGSYNEQFF. The genes are TRBV5-4 and TRBJ2-1; 8 bases are a match to TRBD2. Germline V gene sequence: CDR1 SGHNT, CDR2 YYREEE (reference sequence). The CDR3 has 15 residues. Trimming removed 0 bases from V and 4 bases from J; junction bases left unmatched: 3.

The chain uses TRBV7-2 and TRBJ2-5, with TRBD2 identical over 8 bases. CDR1 and CDR2 (germline): SGHTA, FQGNSA. This CDR3 has 13 amino acids. The CDR3 nucleotides are TGTGCAGGCGGGGGGAGGGCAGGGGAGACCCAGTACTTC. The encoded protein is CAGGGRAGETQYF.

This clone came up once. The chain joins TRBV4-3 to TRBJ1-1; D possibly corresponds to TRBD1 (6 bases). This CDR3 spans 13 amino acids. V gave up 4 bases and J gave up 1 base, with 7 bases separating them. Germline V gene data show CDR1 as LGHNA and CDR2 as YSLEER. The CDR3 loop is CASSLTGNTEAFF. The CDR3 region has the DNA TGCGCCAGCAGCCTGACAGGGAACACTGAAGCTTTCTTT.

This clone was recorded a few times. The rearrangement joins TRBV7-2 to TRBJ1-4, with 10 positions matching TRBD1. V was clipped by 4 bases and J by 5 bases; unmatched bases: 10. Germline lookup yields CDR1 SGHTA and CDR2 FQGNSA. This CDR3 comprises 17 residues. CDR3 residues: CASSYRGTGALNEKLFF. CDR3 DNA sequence: TGTGCCAGCAGCTATAGGGGGACAGGGGCCCTAAATGAAAAACTGTTTTTT.

This clone has more than one count but fewer than ten. The V gene is TRBV6-1, the J gene TRBJ2-7; D may correspond to TRBD1 or TRBD2 (6 bases each). Trimming shortened V by 1 base and J by 3 bases, and 10 bases separated the two germline ends. Germline values: CDR1 MNHNS, CDR2 SASEGT. This CDR3 is 14 amino acids long. The CDR3 DNA sequence: TGTGCCAGCAGTGAAGGGGGGGCTAGCTACGAGCAGTACTTC. It translates to CASSEGGASYEQYF.

This clone was seen just once. This chain connects TRBV7-4 to TRBJ1-6; 8 bases agree with TRBD1. Germline V CDR1 and CDR2: SGHVT, SQSDAQ. There are 17 residues in the CDR3. The ends lost 4 bases at V and 2 bases at J; junction bases unmatched: 7. CDR3: CASSSRQGKAYNSPLHF. Here the CDR3 DNA reads TGTGCCAGCAGCTCTCGACAGGGGAAGGCCTATAATTCACCCCTCCACTTT.

The chain combines TRBV6-1 with TRBJ1-5; D is unresolved. Between the trimmed V and J ends, which lost 3 bases and 2 bases, there was a span of 11 bases. CDR1 MNHNS and CDR2 SASEGT come from the germline V gene. CDR3 length: 15 residues. The DNA of the CDR3 is TGTGCCAGCAGTGATGGCAGGCCGGGCAATCAGCCCCAGCATTTT. Translating gives CASSDGRPGNQPQHF.

The CDR3 spells CASSLAGTYEQYF. CDR3 nucleotide sequence: TGCGCCAGCAGCTTGGCCGGGACCTACGAGCAGTACTTC. The V and J genes are TRBV5-1 and TRBJ2-7; D might be TRBD2 (5 bases). The V and J ends lost 0 bases and 2 bases respectively, with 6 bases between them. Germline CDR1 reads SGHRS; CDR2 reads YFSETQ. This CDR3 contains 13 residues.

The chain is built from TRBV25-1 and TRBJ2-3, with a tentative D call TRBD2 (6 bases). This CDR3 has 16 amino acids. Germline V gene sequence: CDR1 MGHDK, CDR2 SYGVNS. V was cut by 2 bases and J by 1 base, with 13 bases left in between. The CDR3 is CASSEESGAGTDTQYF. The CDR3 coding sequence is TGTGCCAGCAGTGAAGAGTCGGGAGCCGGCACAGATACGCAGTATTTT.

In its sample, this clone was seen once. The gene calls are TRBV2 and TRBJ2-7, with D uncertain. Germline values: CDR1 SNHLY, CDR2 FYNNEI. The CDR3 extends over 12 amino acids. Trimming cost V 8 bases and J 3 bases, with 11 bases left between them. The CDR3 spells CASVMGSYEQYF. Here the CDR3 DNA reads TGTGCCAGCGTCATGGGAAGCTACGAGCAGTACTTC.

V usage is TRBV19 and J usage is TRBJ1-2; 7 nucleotides agree with TRBD1. V dropped 1 base and J dropped 0; count of bases not matched to a gene: 5. The CDR3 extends over 16 amino acids. Germline V CDR1 and CDR2: LNHDA, SQIVND (reference sequence). The CDR3 nucleotides read TGTGCCAGTAGTATAGGGACAGGAGGGGCTAACTATGGCTACACCTTC. This translates into CASSIGTGGANYGYTF.

This clone appeared a few times. The J gene is TRBJ2-3, the V gene TRBV7-9; TRBD2 might be the D (6 bases). Trimming stripped 1 base from V and 2 bases from J, with 10 bases between. The CDR3 loop spans 15 amino acids. Per the germline V gene, CDR1 is SEHNR and CDR2 is FQNEAQ (reference sequence). CDR3 DNA sequence: TGTGCCAGCAGCTTAGAGGGGACTGTCACAGATACGCAGTATTTT. Translated, it gives CASSLEGTVTDTQYF. The full variable domain, with the rest looked up from reference TRBV7-9 and TRBJ2-3, is DTGVSQNPRHKITKRGQNVTFRCDPISEHNRLYWYRQTLGQGPEFLTYFQNEAQLEKSRLLSDRFSAERPKGSFSTLEIQRTEQGDSAMYLCASSLEGTVTDTQYFGPGTRLTVL.

The V gene is TRBV27, the J gene TRBJ2-1; unclear D gene. Germline CDR1 MNHEY, CDR2 SMNVEV (reference sequence). This CDR3 has 13 amino acids. Trimming stripped 5 bases from V and 2 bases from J, with 7 bases between. The DNA for the CDR3 is TGTGCCAGCAGTATGGTACCCTACAATGAGCAGTTCTTC. Translated, it gives CASSMVPYNEQFF.

The chain carries TRBV19 and TRBJ1-3; D is undetermined. The CDR3 consists of 13 residues. CDR1 and CDR2 from the germline V gene are LNHDA and SQIVND (reference sequence). Trimming stripped 7 bases from V and 0 bases from J, with 7 bases between. CDR3 nucleotides: TGTGCCAGTACCTCGTCCTCTGGAAACACCATATATTTT. This codes for CASTSSSGNTIYF.

The V gene is TRBV6-5, the J gene TRBJ1-4; D ambiguous. Germline V gene data show CDR1 as MNHEY and CDR2 as SVGAGI. The CDR3 runs to 13 residues. Trimming removed 2 bases from V and 8 bases from J, with 9 bases in between. CDR3 amino acids: CASSYAPGEKLFF. The CDR3 DNA follows: TGTGCCAGCAGTTACGCCCCGGGGGAAAAACTGTTTTTT.